This T cell receptor beta chain was found in a study of T cells in Graves' hyperthyroidism and ophthalmopathy. RNA transcripts provided the source from which TCR beta CDR3 regions were amplified. First-round RT-PCR with HTBI primers amplified the TCR CDR3 region. A single record per CDR3 protein comes from TCRdb applying MiXCR to the multiplex PCR reads. The sample consists of roughly 240,000 distinct CDR3 sequences, approximately 24% of them appearing once. V lost 6 bases and J lost 4; bases outside the gene matches: 11. Germline CDR1 MDHEN, CDR2 SYDVKM. This CDR3 has 16 residues. The sample holds many counts of this clonotype.

The rearrangement joins TRBV28 to TRBJ2-5; TRBD1 matches at 10 bases. The specimen was blood. The clonotype originates from a woman between 40 and 50 years old with Graves' ophthalmopathy. The CDR3 sequence is CASSLLTGGVRETQYF. The CDR3 DNA sequence: TGTGCCAGCAGCCTTTTGACAGGGGGCGTGAGAGAGACCCAGTACTTC.